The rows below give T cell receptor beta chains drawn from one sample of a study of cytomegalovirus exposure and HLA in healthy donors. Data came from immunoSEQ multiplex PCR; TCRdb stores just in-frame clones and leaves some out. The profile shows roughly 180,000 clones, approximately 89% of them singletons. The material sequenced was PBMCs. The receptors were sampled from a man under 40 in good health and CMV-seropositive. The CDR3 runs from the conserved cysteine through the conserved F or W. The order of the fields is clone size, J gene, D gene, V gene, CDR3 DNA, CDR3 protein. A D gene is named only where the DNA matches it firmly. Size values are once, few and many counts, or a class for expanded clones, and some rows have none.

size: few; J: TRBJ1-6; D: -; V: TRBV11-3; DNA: TGTGCCAGCAGCTTGGCCCACATAAGCTCACCCCTCCACTTT; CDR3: CASSLAHISSPLHF
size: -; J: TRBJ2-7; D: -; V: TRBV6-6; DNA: TGTGCCAGCAGTTACTTGGGGGACTCGTACGAGCAGTACTTC; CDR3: CASSYLGDSYEQYF
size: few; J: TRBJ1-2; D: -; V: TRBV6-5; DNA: TGTGCCAGCAGTTCCGCTGTAGGGGGTTACTATGGCTACACCTTC; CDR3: CASSSAVGGYYGYTF
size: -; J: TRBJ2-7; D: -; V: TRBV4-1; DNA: TGCGCCAGCAGCCAAGCGACCTCCTACGAGCAGTACTTC; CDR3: CASSQATSYEQYF
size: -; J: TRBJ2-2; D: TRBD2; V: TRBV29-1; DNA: TGCAGCGTTGATCCTAGCGGGAGCACCACCGGGGAGCTGTTTTTT; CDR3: CSVDPSGSTTGELFF
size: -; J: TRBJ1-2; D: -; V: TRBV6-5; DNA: TGTGCCAGCAGTTCCATCTTTTATGGCTACACCTTC; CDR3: CASSSIFYGYTF
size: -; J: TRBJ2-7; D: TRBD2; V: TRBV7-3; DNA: TGTGCCAGCAGCCCCTTTGCGGGAGAGAGCTACGAGCAGTACTTC; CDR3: CASSPFAGESYEQYF
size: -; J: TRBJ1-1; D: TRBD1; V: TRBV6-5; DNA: TGTGCCAGCAACCCCGGGACAGTGAACACTGAAGCTTTCTTT; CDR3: CASNPGTVNTEAFF
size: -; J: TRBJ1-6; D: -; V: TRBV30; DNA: TGTGCCTGGAGTGTAACGGGTTTCGGTTCACCCCTCCACTTT; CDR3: CAWSVTGFGSPLHF
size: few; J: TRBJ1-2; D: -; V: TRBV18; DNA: TGTGCCAGCTCACCACCAGGAGGGGGTGAAGGCTACACCTTC; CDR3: CASSPPGGGEGYTF
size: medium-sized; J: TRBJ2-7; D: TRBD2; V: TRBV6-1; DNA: TGTGCCAGCAAGCGCGGGCAGGGAGGGGAGCAGTACTTC; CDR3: CASKRGQGGEQYF